The present T cell receptor beta chain was sequenced within a study of cytomegalovirus exposure and HLA in healthy donors (TCRdb year 2017). Describing the broader study: An earlier analysis of more than 550 of the donors reported about 280 Gb of sequence data and 117 million unique TCR beta sequences obtained from about 179 million T cells. An early release that covered about 640 HLA-typed donors contained approximately 300 gigabases of sequencing data and around 80 million unique TCR sequences. Of the 300 to 450 genotyped donors, about 80% fell in the genetic ancestry cluster associated with self-reported Caucasian donors. The aim of the study was to test whether cataloging public T cell receptors could identify signatures of past pathogen exposure. The study profiled the T cell repertoires of hundreds of subjects by immunosequencing and related them to cytomegalovirus serostatus. Besides the first cohort of around 670 subjects, a separate validation cohort made up of over a hundred different subjects was used. To predict cytomegalovirus infection status, the study brought together high-throughput TCR immunosequencing, statistical association of individual TCRs with disease status, and machine learning. In a later analysis, previously published TCR beta repertoires from 666 donors were re-analyzed and high-resolution HLA genotyping was added so that TCR occurrence patterns could be studied. The later analysis used no new phenotypic data to find candidate immune exposures, relying instead on TCR beta sequences and their occurrence across donors. An earlier analysis of around 580 of the donors used high-throughput TCR beta sequencing to judge whether each TCR beta V gene segment behaved as functional or pseudogenic. Donor age, sex, ethnicity and CMV serostatus were compiled alongside the repertoire data. A later genetic analysis used genome-wide SNP genotypes for about 60% of the roughly 700 donors, treating that subset as a discovery cohort. Every repertoire in the discovery cohort had been generated on one and the same sequencing platform. HLA typing covered class I and class II loci at four-digit resolution. The number of donors typed differed by locus, with about 629-640 for A, B, C, DRB1 and DQB1, more than 500 for DQA1, over 600 for DPA1, and some 450 for DPB1. Because of strong linkage in the cohort, five DR-DQ haplotypes were treated as single units for association and clustering. Among around 400 genotyped donors of the cohort, an average of around 240,000 unique TCR beta nucleotide sequences were sequenced per donor, roughly a sixth of them non-productive.

The cohort comprised fewer than 750 healthy bone marrow donors. All cohort members were sampled while nominally healthy, although unrecorded immune exposures were likely present. The donor tested CMV seronegative and was one of the 352 seronegative cohort members. Each donor provided a peripheral blood sample, and peripheral blood mononuclear cells were used for TCR beta sequencing. The Qiagen DNeasy Blood Extraction Kit was used to extract genomic DNA from the blood cell samples. In its sample, this clone was seen a few times. Its antigen remains undetermined. No per-base quality is available; no much larger clone lies one base away. V loses 5 bases, J loses 10 bases, and the germline ends lie 12 bases apart. Per the germline V gene (reference sequence), SEHNR is the CDR1 and FQNEAQ is the CDR2. The CDR3 has 11 amino acids, counting the end cysteine and phenylalanine. Only the CDR3 region is kept as DNA, spanning 33 bases read in frame from base 1.

What the work shows at the level of the full study, not this receptor alone: In a later genetic analysis, a missense DCLRE1C variant was associated with V-gene and J-gene trimming of TCR beta chains, and the association was replicated in an independent cohort. Because counts were too low, approximately 15 rarely observed V segments, including chromosome 9 orphons, were excluded from the earlier analysis of a few hundred of the donors. CMV serostatus was the only immune exposure information available for the cohort. Presence/absence analyses assumed roughly uniform sequencing depth across donors, an assumption that may not hold. In both the original and validation cohorts, the classifier was reported to diagnose cytomegalovirus status with high specificity and sensitivity. Strong co-occurrence of HLA alleles, especially DR and DQ, made assigning TCR associations to individual alleles difficult. The study listed 164 TCR beta chains as associated with cytomegalovirus. In an earlier analysis of about 550 of the donors, most TCR beta V segments were observed in productive rearrangements about 87% or about 30% of the time, broadly matching IMGT annotations. Specific HLA alleles were associated with over 15,000 TCR beta sequences at a false discovery rate of 0.05 in a later analysis. A few of the identified cytomegalovirus-associated TCR beta chains were confirmed in vitro to be specific for cytomegalovirus antigens. According to a later analysis, parvovirus B19, influenza, CMV and Epstein-Barr virus appeared linked to several top co-occurrence clusters. In a later analysis, HLA-associated TCR beta chains were found to be more clonally expanded and to have lower generation probabilities than equally common non-associated chains. A cluster of highly shared sequence variants was judged likely to be a technical artifact of the sequencing pipeline. Because the 87-base-pair reads could not distinguish some IMGT-functional V segments, including TRBV6-2 and TRBV6-3, those segments were excluded. This cohort had only TCR beta chains sequenced, and the lack of alpha or paired-chain data limited which features could be detected. According to a later genetic analysis, donors in an Asian-associated ancestry cluster had fewer N-insertions in productive TCRs than the approximately 700-donor mean. Correlated functional status among segregating V segments might reflect linkage disequilibrium, but an unknown experimental factor could not be ruled out. In a later analysis, the rate of TCR association differed among HLA loci, with DRB1 alleles having the most associated TCRs and HLA-C alleles having the fewest. A further reported finding was that TCR beta sequences accurately predicted the HLA-A and HLA-B alleles for most subjects in the first cohort. According to a later analysis, most CMV-associated TCR beta chains appeared to be HLA-restricted, and the HLA associations seemed to be driven largely by CMV exposure. Across donors, most TCR sequences were observed very rarely, whereas some public TCRs were present in many individuals. According to the authors, the approach could potentially be generalized to other disease states and immunological phenotypes. HLA typing was unavailable for some donors at each locus, so association tests used only the typed subset.

The library was obtained by the immunoSEQ multiplex PCR assay. For the multiplex PCR, a mixture combining 60 forward primers for TCR Vbeta segments and 13 reverse primers for TCR Jbeta segments was used. Amplification of the CDR3 region of rearranged TCR beta genes was performed with a multiplex PCR assay on genomic DNA. Amplified TCR beta libraries were sequenced as 87-base-pair reads on the Illumina HiSeq System. Under the source paper's analysis protocol: Across the 700 or so repertoires, a later analysis counted some 80 million unique TCR beta chains, approximately 10 million of which were shared by at least two donors. To remove PCR and sequencing errors, raw reads were error-corrected and collapsed into unique sequences using a nearest-neighbor algorithm that merged closely related sequences. CDR3 sequences were aligned to IMGT reference sequences to assign V, D and J gene segments. For a sequence to be retained, a match of at least six nucleotides to both a V gene segment and a J gene segment was required. Rearrangements were called productive when the CDR3 lacked stop codons and stayed in frame with V and J; all others were non-productive. CDR3 was defined by IMGT convention, running from the second conserved V-encoded cysteine to the conserved J-encoded phenylalanine. Sequences without an unambiguous match to a single V gene segment were excluded from the earlier analysis of about 600 of the donors. An earlier analysis of 587 of the donors called V segments functional above 56.7% productive rearrangements and segregating when the between-donor standard deviation exceeded 5%. A statistical classification framework was developed to diagnose cytomegalovirus status using the catalog of TCR beta chain sequences. In a later analysis, TCR nucleotide sequences were compared against IMGT/GENE-DB human TR gene sequences so that V and J genes could be assigned. Using the TCRdist pipeline, a later analysis assigned CDR3 sequences along with most-parsimonious VDJ recombination scenarios. In a later analysis, each TCR beta chain was defined by its CDR3 amino acid sequence together with its V-gene family, and reads without a unique V-gene family were excluded. As a way to deal with suspected cross-contamination and a sequencing artifact, a later analysis dropped nearly 600 nucleotide sequences that were highly shared and had low generation probability. A later analysis calculated a clonal expansion index for each public chain from normalized within-repertoire ranks of inferred template counts. A later analysis computed generation probabilities with a VDJ recombination model fitted to out-of-frame rearrangements, and checked the results against IGoR. In a later analysis, hypergeometric tests were used to score TCR-TCR, TCR-HLA and TCR-CMV co-occurrence, with a repertoire-size bias correction applied to TCR pairs. False discovery rates were estimated in a later analysis by permuting HLA or CMV assignments 20 times. In a later analysis, co-occurring TCRs were grouped using DBSCAN, and TCRdist sequence similarity was added for clustering within HLA-allele-positive subsets. Repertoires with fewer than 30,000 or more than 120,000 public chains were left out of co-occurrence clustering, as were roughly five repertoires with anomalous nucleotide sharing. TCRdb took this table from immuneACCESS and kept in-frame rearrangements with V and J called. Such tables lack part of the clones; where checked against another copy, unresolved V genes explain under half of the gap, and the rest is unexplained. V, J and clone size are taken as reported in that table, and D and trimming were inferred from the DNA itself. A total of roughly 81,000 clones appear in this sample, roughly 85% of them only once. The ten largest make up over 2% of the sample.

This TCR was recovered from a man aged 25 to 45 in good health and CMV-seronegative. Material for sequencing was PBMCs. The V and J segments used are TRBV7-9 and TRBJ2-7, and TRBD2 may be the D gene, going by 5 matching bases. In nucleotide form, the sequence is TGTGCCAGCAGCGCGGGCCCGGCTCAGTACTTC. Translated, this gives CASSAGPAQYF.